This TCR beta chain was captured by sequencing in a study of shared clonotypes between healthy human individuals. Sorted subsets were amplified in replicate PCRs using 200 ng DNA, some 31,000 T cell genomes. Some clones are missing from TCRdb's copy, which holds only in-frame ones; the method was immunoSEQ multiplex PCR. Of under 2.5 million clones listed, under 95% are singletons. Germline lookup yields CDR1 SEHNR and CDR2 FQNEAQ (reference sequence). V was pared by 6 bases and J by 3 bases, with 11 bases between. This CDR3 has 13 residues. Sequencing used naive CD4+ T cells from PBMCs. Subset indicated: CD45RA+ positively selected. V usage is TRBV7-9 and J usage is TRBJ1-1; D is unclear. This clonotype originated in a man aged 18-30 years in good health. Some clones in this sample may be carry-over from other donors' samples. The CDR3: CASSLNGDTEAFF. In DNA, the CDR3 is TGTGCCAGCAGTTTAAACGGAGACACTGAAGCTTTCTTT.